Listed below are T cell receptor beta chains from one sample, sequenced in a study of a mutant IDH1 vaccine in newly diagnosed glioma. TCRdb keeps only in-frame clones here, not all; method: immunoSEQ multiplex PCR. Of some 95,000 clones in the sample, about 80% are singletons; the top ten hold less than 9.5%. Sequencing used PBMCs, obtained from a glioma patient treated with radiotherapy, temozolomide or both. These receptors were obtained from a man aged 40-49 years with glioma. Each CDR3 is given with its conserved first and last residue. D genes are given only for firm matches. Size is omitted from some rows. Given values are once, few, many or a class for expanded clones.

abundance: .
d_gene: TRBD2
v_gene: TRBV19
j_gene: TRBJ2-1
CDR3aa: CASSFPGLATTSSSNEQFF
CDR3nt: TGTGCCAGTAGTTTTCCGGGACTAGCAACCACCTCCAGCTCCAATGAGCAGTTCTTC

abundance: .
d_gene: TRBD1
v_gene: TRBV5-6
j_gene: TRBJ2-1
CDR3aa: CASTNEGQRSYNEQFF
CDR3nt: TGTGCCAGCACTAATGAGGGACAGCGGTCTTACAATGAGCAGTTCTTC

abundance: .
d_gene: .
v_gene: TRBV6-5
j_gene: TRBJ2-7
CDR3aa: CASTPGGFRTYEQYF
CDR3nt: TGTGCCAGCACCCCAGGGGGGTTTCGGACCTACGAGCAGTACTTC

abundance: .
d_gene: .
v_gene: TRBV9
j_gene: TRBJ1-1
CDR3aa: CASSVDPLEGTEAFF
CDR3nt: TGTGCCAGCAGCGTAGATCCCCTCGAGGGAACTGAAGCTTTCTTT

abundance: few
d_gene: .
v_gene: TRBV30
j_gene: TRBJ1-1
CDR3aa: CACGGRDTEAFF
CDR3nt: TGTGCCTGCGGGGGGAGAGACACTGAAGCTTTCTTT

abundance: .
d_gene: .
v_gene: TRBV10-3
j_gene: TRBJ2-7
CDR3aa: CAIRGGAYEQYF
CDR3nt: TGTGCCATCAGGGGCGGAGCCTACGAGCAGTACTTC

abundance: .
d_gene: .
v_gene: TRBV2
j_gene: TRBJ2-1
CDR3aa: CASGPAGTYNEQFF
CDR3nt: TGTGCCAGCGGTCCGGCGGGAACTTACAATGAGCAGTTCTTC

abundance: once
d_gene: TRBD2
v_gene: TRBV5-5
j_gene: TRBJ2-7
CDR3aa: CASSLGEGPSYEQYF
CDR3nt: TGTGCCAGCAGCCTCGGGGAGGGGCCCTCCTACGAGCAGTACTTC

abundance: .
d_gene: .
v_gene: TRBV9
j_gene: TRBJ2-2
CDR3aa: CASSGTGRLFF
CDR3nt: TGTGCCAGCAGCGGGACCGGGAGGCTGTTTTTT

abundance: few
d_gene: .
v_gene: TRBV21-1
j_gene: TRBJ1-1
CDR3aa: CASSPPGQGSEAFF
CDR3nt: TGTGCCAGCAGCCCTCCGGGACAGGGAAGTGAAGCTTTCTTT

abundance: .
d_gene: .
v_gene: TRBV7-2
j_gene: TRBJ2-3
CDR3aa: CASSWFRDTDTQYF
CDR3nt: TGTGCCAGCAGCTGGTTTCGGGACACAGATACGCAGTATTTT

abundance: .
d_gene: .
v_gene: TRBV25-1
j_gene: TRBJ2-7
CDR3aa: CASSGGYYEQYF
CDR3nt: TGTGCCAGCAGTGGTGGATACTACGAGCAGTACTTC

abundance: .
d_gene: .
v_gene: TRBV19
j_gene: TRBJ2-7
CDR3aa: CASSIRKLPAAEQYF
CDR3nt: TGTGCCAGTAGTATTAGGAAACTACCCGCCGCCGAGCAGTACTTC

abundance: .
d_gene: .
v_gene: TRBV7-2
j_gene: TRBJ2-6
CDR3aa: CASSFGVRASSGANVLTF
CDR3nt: TGTGCCAGCAGCTTTGGAGTCAGGGCGAGCTCTGGGGCCAACGTCCTGACTTTC

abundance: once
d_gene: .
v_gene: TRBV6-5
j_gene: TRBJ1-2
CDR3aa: CASKYGEHYGYTF
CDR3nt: TGTGCCAGCAAGTATGGCGAGCACTATGGCTACACCTTC

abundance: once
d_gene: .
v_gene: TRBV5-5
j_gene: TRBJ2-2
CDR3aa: CASSPTNQRTLFF
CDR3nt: TGTGCCAGCAGCCCGACTAACCAACGTACCCTGTTTTTT

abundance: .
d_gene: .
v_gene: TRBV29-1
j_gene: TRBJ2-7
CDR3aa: CSVETGYLPYEQYF
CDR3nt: TGCAGCGTTGAAACAGGGTATTTACCCTACGAGCAGTACTTC

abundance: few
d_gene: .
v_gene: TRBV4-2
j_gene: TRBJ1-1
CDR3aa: CASSSPGAGEAFF
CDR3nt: TGTGCCAGCAGCTCACCGGGAGCAGGTGAAGCTTTCTTT

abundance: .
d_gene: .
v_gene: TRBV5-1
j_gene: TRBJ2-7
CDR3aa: CASSSDISYEQYF
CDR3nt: TGCGCCAGCAGCTCGGACATCTCCTACGAGCAGTACTTC

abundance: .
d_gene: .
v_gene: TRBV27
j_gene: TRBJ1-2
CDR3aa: CASSLLGRAWGYTF
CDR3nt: TGTGCCAGCAGTTTGCTTGGCAGGGCTTGGGGCTACACCTTC

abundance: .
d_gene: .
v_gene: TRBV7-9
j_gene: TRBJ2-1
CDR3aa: CASSFSHLNEQFF
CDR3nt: TGTGCCAGCAGCTTTTCTCACCTCAATGAGCAGTTCTTC

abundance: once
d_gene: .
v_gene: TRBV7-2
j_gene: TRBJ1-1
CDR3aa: CASVLGAMNTEAFF
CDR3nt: TGTGCCAGCGTGCTAGGGGCAATGAACACTGAAGCTTTCTTT

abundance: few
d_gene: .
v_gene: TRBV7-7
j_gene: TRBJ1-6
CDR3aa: CASSLAGAYNSPLHF
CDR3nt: TGTGCTAGCAGCTTAGCAGGGGCTTACAATTCACCCCTCCACTTT

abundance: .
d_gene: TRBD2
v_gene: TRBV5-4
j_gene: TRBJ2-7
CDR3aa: CASTIGTSGKYEQYF
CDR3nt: TGTGCCAGCACCATTGGGACTAGCGGGAAGTACGAGCAGTACTTC

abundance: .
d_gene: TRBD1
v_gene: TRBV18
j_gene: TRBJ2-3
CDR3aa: CASSPPGTGWPTQYF
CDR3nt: TGTGCCAGCTCACCACCGGGGACAGGGTGGCCTACGCAGTATTTT

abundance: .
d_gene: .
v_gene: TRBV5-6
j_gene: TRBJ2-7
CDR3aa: CASSLRTVYYEQYF
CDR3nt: TGTGCCAGCAGTCTCAGGACGGTTTACTACGAGCAGTACTTC

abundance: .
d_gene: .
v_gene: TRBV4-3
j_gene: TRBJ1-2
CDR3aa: CASSQDWGPVDYGYTF
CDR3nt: TGCGCCAGCAGCCAAGATTGGGGCCCGGTGGACTATGGCTACACCTTC

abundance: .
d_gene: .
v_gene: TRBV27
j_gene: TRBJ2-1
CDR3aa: CASSIAGDEQFF
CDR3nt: TGTGCCAGCAGCATAGCCGGGGATGAGCAGTTCTTC

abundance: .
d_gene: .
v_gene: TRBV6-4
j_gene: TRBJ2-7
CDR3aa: CASSTFTPYEQYF
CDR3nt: TGTGCCAGCAGTACTTTTACTCCCTACGAGCAGTACTTC

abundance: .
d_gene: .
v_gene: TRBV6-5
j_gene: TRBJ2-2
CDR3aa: CASRRDGLTGELFF
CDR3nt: TGTGCCAGCAGGAGGGACGGACTCACCGGGGAGCTGTTTTTT

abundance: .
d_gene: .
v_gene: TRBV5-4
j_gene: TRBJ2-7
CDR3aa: CASSGTGLGEQYF
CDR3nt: TGTGCCAGCAGTGGGACCGGGCTAGGGGAGCAGTACTTC

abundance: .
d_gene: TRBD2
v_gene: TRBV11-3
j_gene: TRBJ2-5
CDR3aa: CASSEGTGTSGGETQYF
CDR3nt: TGTGCCAGCAGCGAAGGCACGGGGACTAGCGGCGGAGAGACCCAGTACTTC

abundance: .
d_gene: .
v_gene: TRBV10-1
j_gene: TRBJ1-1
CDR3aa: CASSGSSRGTEAFF
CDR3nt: TGCGCCAGCAGTGGCTCGAGCAGGGGCACTGAAGCTTTCTTT

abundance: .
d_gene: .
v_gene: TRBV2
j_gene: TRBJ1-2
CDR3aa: CASSEQQGPDGYTF
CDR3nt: TGTGCCAGCAGTGAACAACAGGGTCCCGATGGCTACACCTTC

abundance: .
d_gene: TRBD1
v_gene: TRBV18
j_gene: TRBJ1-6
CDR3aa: CASSPATGQNSPLHF
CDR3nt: TGTGCCAGCTCACCCGCGACGGGACAGAATTCACCCCTCCACTTT

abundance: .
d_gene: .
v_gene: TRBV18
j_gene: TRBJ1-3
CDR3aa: CASSPYVLGATGNTIYF
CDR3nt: TGTGCCAGCTCCCCGTATGTTCTGGGAGCGACTGGAAACACCATATATTTT

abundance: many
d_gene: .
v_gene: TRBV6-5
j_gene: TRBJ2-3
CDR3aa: CASSPRPTGDTQYF
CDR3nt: TGTGCCAGCAGCCCTCGCCCGACTGGAGATACGCAGTATTTT

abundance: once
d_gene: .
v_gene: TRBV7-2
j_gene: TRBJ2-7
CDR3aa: CASSLNSRGSTYEQYF
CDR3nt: TGTGCCAGCAGCTTAAACTCTCGGGGATCTACCTACGAGCAGTACTTC

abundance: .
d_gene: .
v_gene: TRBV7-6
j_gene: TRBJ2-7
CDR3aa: CASSLTDGAYEQYF
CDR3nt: TGTGCCAGCAGCTTAACGGACGGAGCCTACGAGCAGTACTTC

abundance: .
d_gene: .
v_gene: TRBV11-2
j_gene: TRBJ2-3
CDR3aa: CASSFGGNTQYF
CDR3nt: TGTGCCAGCAGCTTCGGGGGTAATACGCAGTATTTT

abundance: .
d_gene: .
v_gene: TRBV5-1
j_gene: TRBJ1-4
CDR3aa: CASSLAMAKGEKLFF
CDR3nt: TGCGCCAGCAGCTTGGCCATGGCAAAGGGTGAAAAACTGTTTTTT

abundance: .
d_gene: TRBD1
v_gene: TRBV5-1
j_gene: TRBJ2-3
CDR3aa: CASSVYPGQGTDTQYF
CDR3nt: TGCGCCAGCAGCGTATACCCGGGACAGGGGACAGATACGCAGTATTTT

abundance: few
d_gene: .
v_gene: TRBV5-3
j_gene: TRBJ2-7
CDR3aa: CARSAGPYEQYF
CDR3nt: TGTGCCAGAAGCGCAGGGCCGTACGAGCAGTACTTC

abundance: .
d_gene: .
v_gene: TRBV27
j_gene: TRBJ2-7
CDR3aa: CASSLTARPYEQYF
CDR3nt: TGTGCCAGCAGTCTCACGGCTCGGCCATACGAGCAGTACTTC

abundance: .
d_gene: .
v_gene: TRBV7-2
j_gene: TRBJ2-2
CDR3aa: CASSLEPGVGGELFF
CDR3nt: TGTGCCAGCAGCCTTGAACCCGGGGTCGGCGGGGAGCTGTTTTTT

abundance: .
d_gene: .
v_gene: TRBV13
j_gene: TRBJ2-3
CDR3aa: CASSFSRTSSRTDTQYF
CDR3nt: TGTGCCAGCAGCTTCTCTAGAACTAGTAGTAGGACAGATACGCAGTATTTT